The 27 T cell receptor beta chains in this list originate from one sample, sequenced in a study of T cell responses to AZD1222 COVID-19 vaccine (dated by TCRdb to about 2021). The method was the immunoSEQ multiplex PCR assay. TCRdb retrieved this table from immuneACCESS and kept in-frame rearrangements only. Not all clones are present; in checked studies, unresolved V genes account for under half, and no reason is known for the remainder. Present in this sample are about 170,000 clones, over 85% of which were seen just once. The ten largest account for 1.5% to 2% of the sample. Taken with the paper, the label for time point translates to: baseline before first vaccination. The sequencing here drew on peripheral blood, taken on day 0 of AZD1222 vaccination. These receptors were obtained from an adult in good health.

The rearrangement joins TRBV5-4 to TRBJ1-2, with TRBD1 as a possible D gene (5 bases). Germline CDR1 reads SGHNT; CDR2 reads YYREEE (reference sequence). CDR3 size: 15 residues. Trimming took 4 bases from V and 1 from J, leaving 14 bases between them. For the CDR3, the DNA is TGTGCCAGCAGCATGGACATCGGAATTAACTATGGCTACACCTTC. It yields the protein CASSMDIGINYGYTF.

The chain uses TRBV29-1 and TRBJ2-1, with TRBD2 matching over 11 bases. The V gene end was trimmed by 6 bases and the J gene end by 9 bases; junction bases not matched to a gene: 10. The CDR3 has 14 residues. Per germline, CDR1 SQVTM and CDR2 ANQGSEA. The CDR3 here is CSVVTSGTQGEQFF. The CDR3 coding sequence is TGCAGCGTGGTGACTAGCGGGACCCAGGGTGAGCAGTTCTTC.

The rearrangement uses TRBV7-2 and TRBJ1-1; D unresolved. The germline gives CDR1 SGHTA, CDR2 FQGNSA. CDR3 length: 14 amino acids. V lost 1 base and J lost 0, with 6 bases in between. CDR3 bases: TGTGCCAGCAGCTTAGGCGGGATGAACACTGAAGCTTTCTTT. Its translation is CASSLGGMNTEAFF. The entire variable domain, with the rest obtained from reference TRBV7-2 and TRBJ1-1, is as follows: GAGVSQSPSNKVTEKGKDVELRCDPISGHTALYWYRQSLGQGLEFLIYFQGNSAPDKSGLPSDRFSAERTGGSVSTLTIQRTQQEDSAVYLCASSLGGMNTEAFFGQGTRLTVV.

This clone is a singleton in its sample. The CDR3 sequence: CASSDPGTADSYEQYF. The CDR3 region has the DNA TGTGCCAGCAGTGACCCGGGGACTGCCGACTCCTACGAGCAGTACTTC. V and J are TRBV2 and TRBJ2-7, with a possible D match to TRBD2 (6 bases). In germline, CDR1 is SNHLY, CDR2 FYNNEI. With 3 bases removed from V and 0 bases from J, the gap between germline ends came to 15 bases. The CDR3 has 16 residues.

The rearrangement links TRBV15 to TRBJ2-7; D is ambiguous. The V end lost 0 bases, the J end lost 2 bases, and 11 bases lay between the germline ends. The germline V gene has CDR1 LNHNV and CDR2 YYDKDF (reference sequence). The CDR3 covers 15 residues. The CDR3 region is CATSRDVIRPYEQYF. For the CDR3, the DNA is TGTGCCACCAGCAGAGATGTGATCCGCCCCTACGAGCAGTACTTC.

The rearrangement links TRBV21-1 to TRBJ1-1; the table's D call, TRBD1, has no DNA check behind it. TRBV21-1 is an annotated pseudogene. The CDR3 length is 14 residues. CDR3 in DNA: TGTGCCAGCGCCGGACAGGGCATGAACACTGAAGCTTTCTTT. This translates into CASAGQGMNTEAFF.

The chain employs TRBV15 and TRBJ2-3, with 11 bases matching TRBD2. V lost 3 bases and J lost 2; bases outside the gene matches: 10. Germline lookup yields CDR1 LNHNV and CDR2 YYDKDF (reference sequence). CDR3 length equals 18 residues. CDR3 bases: TGTGCCACCAGCAGGGCGCCGGGACTAGCGGCCTTCACAGATACGCAGTATTTT. This codes for CATSRAPGLAAFTDTQYF.

The sample holds one count of this clone. This rearrangement joins TRBV5-1 to TRBJ2-2, with D possibly matching TRBD2 (6 bases). The V gene's germline CDR1 is SGHRS and CDR2 YFSETQ. Between the trimmed V and J ends, which lost 0 bases and 6 bases, there was a span of 12 bases. CDR3 size: 15 residues. CDR3 nucleotide sequence: TGCGCCAGCAGCTTGGTGGGCAGGGAGGCCGGGGAGCTGTTTTTT. Protein: CASSLVGREAGELFF.

A remark on this clone: The sample has other DNA sequences that encode this CDR3 too. The rearrangement links TRBV5-1 to TRBJ1-3; D is uncertain. Per germline, CDR1 SGHRS and CDR2 YFSETQ. The V end was cut by 3 bases, the J end by 0 bases, with 7 bases between. This CDR3 is built from 14 residues. Here the CDR3 DNA reads TGCGCCAGCAGCTCCGCAGCCTCTGGAAACACCATATATTTT. Amino acid sequence: CASSSAASGNTIYF.

This clone came up once. At one end, the junction sequence differs from germline, possibly due to a read error. The chain employs TRBV6-5 and TRBJ1-2, with D possibly matching TRBD1 (5 bases). The length of the CDR3 is 13 residues. The germline V gene has CDR1 MNHEY and CDR2 SVGAGI. The CDR3 nucleotides read TGTGCCAGCAGTTACGTGGGGACGGAGTACGAAACATTC. Protein: CASSYVGTEYETF.

V usage is TRBV3-1 (or the pseudogene TRBV3-2) and J usage is TRBJ2-7; D call uncertain. CDR3 size: 13 residues. From germline, CDR1 is LGHDT and CDR2 YNNKEL (reference sequence). The ends were cut back, 7 bases at V and 2 bases at J, with 12 bases in the middle. This CDR3 reads CASTPSLPYEQYF. The CDR3 DNA follows: TGTGCCAGCACCCCATCCCTTCCCTACGAGCAGTACTTC.

This chain connects TRBV5-1 to TRBJ2-3; the D gene is possibly TRBD2 (6 bases). This CDR3 has 14 residues. The germline CDR1 and CDR2 sequences are SGHRS and YFSETQ. Trimming removed 6 bases from V and 6 bases from J, with 17 bases in between. The CDR3 region is CASKIGTPGDTQYF. The CDR3 region has the DNA TGCGCCAGCAAAATCGGGACTCCCGGGGATACGCAGTATTTT.

This chain joins TRBV9 and TRBJ1-2; 7 nucleotides align to TRBD1. The germline V gene has CDR1 SGDLS and CDR2 YYNGEE. J lost 2 bases, V lost 6 bases, and 4 bases had no gene match. The length of the CDR3 is 13 residues. The CDR3 nucleotides read TGTGCCAGCACCAAACAGGGGAACTATGGCTACACCTTC. This sequence encodes CASTKQGNYGYTF.

The chain recombines TRBV19 with TRBJ1-5; no definite D call. The V end was cut by 1 base, the J end by 3 bases, with 13 bases between. CDR1 is LNHDA, CDR2 SQIVND, per germline (reference sequence). This CDR3 is built from 16 residues. The CDR3 DNA follows: TGTGCCAGTAGTATAGTCCACATAAGGGCCAATCAGCCCCAGCATTTT. Translating gives CASSIVHIRANQPQHF.

The genes are TRBV5-1 and TRBJ1-1; no clear D gene. Germline-derived CDR1 and CDR2 are SGHRS and YFSETQ. V was cut by 0 bases and J by 2 bases, with 5 bases left in between. The CDR3 covers 13 residues. The DNA of the CDR3 is TGCGCCAGCAGCTTGGCTTTTAACACTGAAGCTTTCTTT. Encoded protein: CASSLAFNTEAFF. The full variable domain, with the rest looked up from reference TRBV5-1 and TRBJ1-1, is KAGVTQTPRYLIKTRGQQVTLSCSPISGHRSVSWYQQTPGQGLQFLFEYFSETQRNKGNFPGRFSGRQFSNSRSEMNVSTLELGDSALYLCASSLAFNTEAFFGQGTRLTVV.

The chain employs TRBV27 and TRBJ1-2, with a weak D call TRBD1 (6 bases). CDR1 MNHEY and CDR2 SMNVEV come from the germline V gene (reference sequence). The V end was cut by 0 bases, the J end by 4 bases, with 9 bases between. The CDR3 extends over 14 amino acids. The CDR3 protein is CASSLSGRGYGYTF. The CDR3 nucleotides read TGTGCCAGCAGTTTATCGGGCAGGGGCTATGGCTACACCTTC.

This chain links TRBV19 with TRBJ2-7; 7 nucleotides match TRBD1. The CDR3 runs 14 residues. From germline, CDR1 is LNHDA and CDR2 SQIVND (reference sequence). The J segment lost 6 bases and the V segment lost 7 bases, leaving 12 bases of the junction unmatched. Here the CDR3 DNA reads TGTGCCAGTACCCCATTCAGGGGGTCTGGCGAGCAGTACTTC. Protein: CASTPFRGSGEQYF. Filled out from reference TRBV19 and TRBJ2-7, the complete variable domain reads DGGITQSPKYLFRKEGQNVTLSCEQNLNHDAMYWYRQDPGQGLRLIYYSQIVNDFQKGDIAEGYSVSREKKESFPLTVTSAQKNPTAFYLCASTPFRGSGEQYFGPGTRLTVT.

The chain has TRBV7-9 and TRBJ1-2, with D maybe TRBD1 (6 bases). The germline V gene has CDR1 SEHNR and CDR2 FQNEAQ (reference sequence). This CDR3 spans 17 amino acids. Trimming took off 5 bases at V and 7 bases at J, with 26 bases between the two ends. The CDR3 sequence: CASSRQIGGGKPLGYTF. The CDR3 DNA sequence: TGTGCCAGCAGCCGCCAAATAGGGGGGGGCAAACCCCTTGGCTACACCTTC.

The J gene is TRBJ1-1, the V gene TRBV2; D is unresolved. The germline V and J ends were trimmed by 7 bases and 0 bases, with 9 bases remaining between them. Germline CDR1 reads SNHLY; CDR2 reads FYNNEI. This CDR3 spans 13 amino acids. CDR3 residues: CASIISLNTEAFF. CDR3 bases: TGTGCCAGCATAATTAGCTTGAACACTGAAGCTTTCTTT.

As to this clone: The same CDR3 can be traced to other DNA sequences in this sample. The chain is built from TRBV6-5 and TRBJ2-7; no clear D gene. The ends were cut back, 6 bases at V and 1 base at J, with 7 bases in the middle. The germline V gene has CDR1 MNHEY and CDR2 SVGAGI. The CDR3 extends over 12 amino acids. In nucleotides, the CDR3 is TGTGCCAGCAGAGGCAGGTCCTACGAGCAGTACTTC. It specifies CASRGRSYEQYF.

This CDR3 reads CASSPLLREGYTF. As DNA, the CDR3 is TGTGCCAGCAGCCCACTATTAAGGGAGGGCTACACCTTC. The chain couples TRBV12-3 or TRBV12-4 to TRBJ1-2; D is undetermined. The CDR3 is made up of 13 amino acids. V was shortened by 6 bases and J by 8 bases, with 16 bases between the two germline ends.

The V and J genes are TRBV18 and TRBJ1-5; no definite D call. V shed 3 bases and J shed 0 bases, with 6 bases lying between them. The CDR3 runs 14 residues. Germline V gives CDR1 KGHSH, CDR2 LQKENI. CDR3 region: CASSPGGSNQPQHF. The DNA of the CDR3 is TGTGCCAGCTCACCCGGCGGTAGCAATCAGCCCCAGCATTTT.

The chain couples TRBV20-1 to TRBJ2-3; D is unresolved. Germline assignment: CDR1 DFQATT and CDR2 SNEGSKA (reference sequence). CDR3 length: 13 amino acids. Trimming took 3 bases from V and 8 from J, leaving 15 bases between them. Here the CDR3 DNA reads TGCAGTGCTAGTTCCCCGGCGGCAGGTACGCAGTATTTT. Encoded protein: CSASSPAAGTQYF.

This chain connects TRBV7-8 to TRBJ1-2, with a weak D call TRBD1 (6 bases). The germline CDR1 and CDR2 sequences are SGHVS and FQNEAQ. The V gene lost 5 bases and the J gene lost 14 bases, with 18 bases spanning the gap. This CDR3 is built from 12 residues. The CDR3 DNA is TGTGCCAGCAGCCCGAGCGCCAGGGGCCTGACCTTC. Translating it yields CASSPSARGLTF.

J is TRBJ1-1 and V is TRBV7-9; TRBD1 is a possible D gene (5 bases). Germline V gene data show CDR1 as SEHNR and CDR2 as FQNEAQ (reference sequence). This CDR3 region has 14 residues. Trimming pared 0 bases from V and 1 base from J, leaving 6 bases between. The CDR3 reads CASSLAGGNTEAFF. The CDR3 DNA follows: TGTGCCAGCAGCTTAGCCGGGGGGAACACTGAAGCTTTCTTT.

This clone showed up just once. The V gene is TRBV24-1, the J gene TRBJ2-7; D is perhaps TRBD1 (6 bases). CDR1 and CDR2 (germline): KGHDR, SFDVKD. V lost 2 bases, J lost 1 base, and 14 bases lay in between. The CDR3 has 16 amino acids. CDR3 protein: CATSDSPGDESYEQYF. CDR3 bases: TGTGCCACCAGTGATTCACCAGGGGACGAATCCTACGAGCAGTACTTC.

This clone was recorded only once. The rearrangement uses TRBV7-2 and TRBJ1-2; weak D call: TRBD1 (6 bases). Germline CDR1 is SGHTA and CDR2 is FQGNSA. Trimming cost V 5 bases and J 5 bases, with 18 bases left between them. The CDR3 spans 15 residues. In nucleotides, the CDR3 is TGTGCCAGCAGCACACAACAGGGTTTCTTGTATGGCTACACCTTC. It translates to CASSTQQGFLYGYTF. The full variable domain, rest sourced from reference TRBV7-2 and TRBJ1-2, is GAGVSQSPSNKVTEKGKDVELRCDPISGHTALYWYRQSLGQGLEFLIYFQGNSAPDKSGLPSDRFSAERTGGSVSTLTIQRTQQEDSAVYLCASSTQQGFLYGYTFGSGTRLTVV.